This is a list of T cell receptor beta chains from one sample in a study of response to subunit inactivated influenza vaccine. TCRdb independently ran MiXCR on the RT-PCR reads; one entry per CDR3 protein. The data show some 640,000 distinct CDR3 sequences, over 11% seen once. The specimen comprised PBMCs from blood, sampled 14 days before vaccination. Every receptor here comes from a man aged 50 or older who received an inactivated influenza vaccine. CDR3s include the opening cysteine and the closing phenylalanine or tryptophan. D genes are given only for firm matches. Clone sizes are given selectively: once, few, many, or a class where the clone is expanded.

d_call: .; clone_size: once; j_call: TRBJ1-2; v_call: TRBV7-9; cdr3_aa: CASSLTGLLANYGYTF; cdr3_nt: TGTGCCAGCAGCTTAACGGGCCTATTAGCTAACTATGGCTACACCTTC
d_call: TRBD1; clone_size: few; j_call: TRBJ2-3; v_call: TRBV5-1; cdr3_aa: CASSLDGTGGDTQYF; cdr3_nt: TGCGCCAGCAGCTTGGACGGGACAGGGGGCGATACGCAGTATTTT
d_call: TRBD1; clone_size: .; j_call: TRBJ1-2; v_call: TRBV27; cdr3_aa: CASSRGTGARPPYGYTF; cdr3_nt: TGTGCCAGCAGTAGAGGGACAGGGGCCCGACCTCCTTATGGCTACACCTTC
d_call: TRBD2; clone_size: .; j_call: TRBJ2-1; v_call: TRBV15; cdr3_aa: CATSRTPSLAGGGNEQFF; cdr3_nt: TGTGCCACCAGCAGAACTCCTTCCCTAGCGGGTGGAGGGAATGAGCAGTTCTTC
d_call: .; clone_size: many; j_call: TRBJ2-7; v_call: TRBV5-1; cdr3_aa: CASSLLSGASTGYEQYF; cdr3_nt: TGCGCCAGCAGCTTGCTGAGCGGAGCCTCTACTGGATACGAGCAGTACTTC
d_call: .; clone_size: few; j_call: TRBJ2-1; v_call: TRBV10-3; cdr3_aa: CAIRRGGEEQFF; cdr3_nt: TGTGCCATCAGGAGGGGGGGGGAGGAGCAGTTCTTC
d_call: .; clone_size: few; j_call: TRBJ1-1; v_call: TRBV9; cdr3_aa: CASSVEGGLKTEAFF; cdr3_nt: TGTGCCAGCAGCGTAGAGGGGGGGCTGAAAACTGAAGCTTTCTTT
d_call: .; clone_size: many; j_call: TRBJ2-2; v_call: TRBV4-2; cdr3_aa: CASRDRNTGELFF; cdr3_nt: TGTGCCAGCAGGGACAGGAACACCGGGGAGCTGTTTTTT
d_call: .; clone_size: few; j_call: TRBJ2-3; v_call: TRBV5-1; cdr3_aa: CASSLVGGLTDTQYF; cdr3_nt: TGCGCCAGCAGCTTGGTTGGGGGACTCACAGATACGCAGTATTTT
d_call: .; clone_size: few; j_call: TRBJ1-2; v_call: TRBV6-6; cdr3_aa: CASSYRTSAGYTF; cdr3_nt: TGTGCCAGCAGTTACCGGACTTCGGCGGGCTACACCTTC
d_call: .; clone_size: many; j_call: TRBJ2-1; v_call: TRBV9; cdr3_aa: CASSVEQGSYNEQFF; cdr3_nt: TGTGCCAGCAGCGTAGAACAGGGTTCCTACAATGAGCAGTTCTTC
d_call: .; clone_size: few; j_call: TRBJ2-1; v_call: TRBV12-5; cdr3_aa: CASGLFTGSRHEQFF; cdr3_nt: TGTGCTAGTGGTTTGTTCACCGGGAGTCGGCATGAGCAGTTCTTC
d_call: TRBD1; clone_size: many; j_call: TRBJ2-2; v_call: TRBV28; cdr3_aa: CASSLSGTGITGELFF; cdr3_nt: TGTGCCAGCAGTTTATCGGGGACAGGGATCACCGGGGAGCTGTTTTTT
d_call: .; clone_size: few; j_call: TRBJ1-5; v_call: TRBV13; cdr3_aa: CASSRTRGRTQHF; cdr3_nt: TGTGCCAGCAGTCGGACGAGGGGTCGAACCCAGCATTTT
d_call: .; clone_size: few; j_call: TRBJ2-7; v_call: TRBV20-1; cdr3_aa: CSAAAGTQDYEQYF; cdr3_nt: TGCAGTGCTGCTGCCGGGACTCAAGACTACGAGCAGTACTTC
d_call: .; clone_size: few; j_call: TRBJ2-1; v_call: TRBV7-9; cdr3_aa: CASSPELGDEQFF; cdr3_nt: TGTGCCAGCAGCCCCGAACTAGGGGATGAGCAGTTCTTC
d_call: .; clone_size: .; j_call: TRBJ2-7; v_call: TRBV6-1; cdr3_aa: CASKKTDSYEQYF; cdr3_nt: TGTGCCAGCAAAAAGACAGACTCCTACGAGCAGTACTTC
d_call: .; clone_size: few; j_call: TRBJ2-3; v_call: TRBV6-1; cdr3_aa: CASSPIRGAGGTDTQYF; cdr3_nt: TGTGCCAGCAGTCCTATTAGAGGGGCCGGGGGCACAGATACGCAGTATTTT
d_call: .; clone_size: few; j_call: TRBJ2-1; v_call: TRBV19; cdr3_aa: CASRRAALSYNEQFF; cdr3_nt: TGTGCCAGTAGGAGGGCGGCACTCTCCTACAATGAGCAGTTCTTC
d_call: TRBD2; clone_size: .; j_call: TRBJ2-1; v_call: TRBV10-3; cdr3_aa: CAISDGLAGAYNEQFF; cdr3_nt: TGTGCCATCAGTGACGGACTAGCGGGAGCTTACAATGAGCAGTTCTTC
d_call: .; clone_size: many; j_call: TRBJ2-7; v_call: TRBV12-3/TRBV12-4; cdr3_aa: CASSPDSLPYEQYF; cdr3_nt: TGTGCCAGCAGCCCGGACAGCCTCCCGTACGAGCAGTACTTC
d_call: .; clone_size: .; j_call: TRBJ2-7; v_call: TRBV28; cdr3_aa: CASSFDRRGSYEQYF; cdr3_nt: TGTGCCAGCAGTTTCGACAGGAGGGGTTCTTACGAGCAGTACTTC
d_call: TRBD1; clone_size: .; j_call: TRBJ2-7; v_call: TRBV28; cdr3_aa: CASSRQGEAWEQYF; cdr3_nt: TGTGCCAGCAGTAGACAGGGAGAAGCTTGGGAGCAGTACTTC
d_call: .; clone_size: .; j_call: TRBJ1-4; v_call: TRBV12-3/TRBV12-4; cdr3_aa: CASRDWGANEKLFF; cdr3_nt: TGTGCCAGCAGGGACTGGGGGGCTAATGAAAAACTGTTTTTT
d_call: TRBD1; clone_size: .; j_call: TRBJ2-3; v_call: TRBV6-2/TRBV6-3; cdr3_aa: CASSRDSGFPSTDTQYF; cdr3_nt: TGTGCCAGCTCTCGGGACAGCGGATTCCCTAGCACAGATACGCAGTATTTT
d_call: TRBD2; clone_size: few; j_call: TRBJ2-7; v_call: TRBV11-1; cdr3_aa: CASRGTSGPFPSYEQYF; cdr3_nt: TGTGCCAGCAGGGGGACTAGCGGGCCCTTCCCGTCCTACGAGCAGTACTTC
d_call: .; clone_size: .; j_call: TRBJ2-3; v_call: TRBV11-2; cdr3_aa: CASSSRAGSEGQYF; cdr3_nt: TGTGCCAGCAGCTCACGAGCAGGCTCTGAGGGGCAGTATTTT
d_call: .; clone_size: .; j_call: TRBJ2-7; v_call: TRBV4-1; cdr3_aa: CASSSHRFYEQYF; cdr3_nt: TGCGCCAGCAGCTCCCACCGGTTCTACGAGCAGTACTTC
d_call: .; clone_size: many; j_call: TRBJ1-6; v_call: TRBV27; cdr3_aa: CASSGENSPLHF; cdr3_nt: TGTGCCAGTTCAGGGGAAAATTCACCCCTCCACTTT
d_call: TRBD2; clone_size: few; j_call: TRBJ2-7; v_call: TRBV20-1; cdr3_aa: CSAKLAAYEQYF; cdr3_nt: TGCAGTGCCAAACTAGCGGCTTACGAGCAGTACTTC